A selection of T cell receptor beta chains follows, all from one sample in a study of cytomegalovirus exposure and HLA in healthy donors. Data came from immunoSEQ multiplex PCR; TCRdb stores just in-frame clones and leaves some out. The top ten clones hold approximately 1.2% of a sample with roughly 160,000 clones, about 77% of them seen once. Material: PBMCs. These receptors all stem from a man younger than 45 in good health and CMV-seronegative. The CDR3 runs from the conserved cysteine through the conserved F or W. D genes are given only for firm matches. The listing skips clone size in some rows; elsewhere it reads once, few, many or a size class.

v_gene: TRBV10-3
abundance: .
j_gene: TRBJ1-4
d_gene: .
CDR3aa: CAISEGWGRANEKLFF
CDR3nt: TGTGCCATCAGTGAGGGATGGGGCCGGGCTAATGAAAAACTGTTTTTT

v_gene: TRBV7-2
abundance: .
j_gene: TRBJ1-1
d_gene: .
CDR3aa: CASSSYSGGTRGRTEAFF
CDR3nt: TGTGCCAGCAGCTCCTACAGCGGGGGGACCCGGGGAAGGACTGAAGCTTTCTTT

v_gene: TRBV5-1
abundance: .
j_gene: TRBJ2-5
d_gene: .
CDR3aa: CASSLSGEETQYF
CDR3nt: TGCGCCAGCAGCTTGTCAGGGGAGGAGACCCAGTACTTC

v_gene: TRBV7-3
abundance: .
j_gene: TRBJ2-3
d_gene: TRBD2
CDR3aa: CASSLYSGGGSDTQYF
CDR3nt: TGTGCCAGCAGCTTATACAGCGGGGGGGGATCAGATACGCAGTATTTT

v_gene: TRBV9
abundance: few
j_gene: TRBJ2-5
d_gene: .
CDR3aa: CASSIWPETQYF
CDR3nt: TGTGCCAGCAGCATCTGGCCAGAGACCCAGTACTTC

v_gene: TRBV7-2
abundance: .
j_gene: TRBJ1-5
d_gene: TRBD1
CDR3aa: CASSIGQGLAQPQHF
CDR3nt: TGTGCCAGCAGCATCGGACAGGGTCTGGCTCAGCCCCAGCATTTT

v_gene: TRBV11-3
abundance: .
j_gene: TRBJ2-7
d_gene: .
CDR3aa: CASSLVAGSYEQYF
CDR3nt: TGTGCCAGCAGCTTAGTCGCAGGGTCCTACGAGCAGTACTTC

v_gene: TRBV7-2
abundance: .
j_gene: TRBJ2-2
d_gene: .
CDR3aa: CASSRRGTGELFF
CDR3nt: TGTGCCAGCAGTCGTCGGGGCACCGGGGAGCTGTTTTTT

v_gene: TRBV10-3
abundance: .
j_gene: TRBJ2-1
d_gene: TRBD1
CDR3aa: CAISEGTGYNEQFF
CDR3nt: TGTGCCATCAGTGAGGGGACAGGGTACAATGAGCAGTTCTTC

v_gene: TRBV5-1
abundance: .
j_gene: TRBJ2-3
d_gene: .
CDR3aa: CASSLRQSTDTQYF
CDR3nt: TGCGCCAGCAGCTTGCGACAGAGCACAGATACGCAGTATTTT

v_gene: TRBV6-6
abundance: .
j_gene: TRBJ2-1
d_gene: .
CDR3aa: CASSPPAVYNEQFF
CDR3nt: TGTGCCAGCAGTCCACCCGCAGTTTACAATGAGCAGTTCTTC

v_gene: TRBV7-3
abundance: .
j_gene: TRBJ2-1
d_gene: TRBD2
CDR3aa: CASSLSGGGEQFF
CDR3nt: TGTGCCAGCAGCCTCTCGGGGGGTGGTGAGCAGTTCTTC

v_gene: TRBV5-6
abundance: once
j_gene: TRBJ2-4
d_gene: TRBD1
CDR3aa: CASSLDVGRGKNIQYF
CDR3nt: TGTGCCAGCAGCTTGGATGTTGGCAGGGGGAAAAACATTCAGTACTTC

v_gene: TRBV6-1
abundance: .
j_gene: TRBJ2-7
d_gene: .
CDR3aa: CASSEVGDEQYF
CDR3nt: TGTGCCAGCAGTGAAGTGGGAGACGAGCAGTACTTC

v_gene: TRBV9
abundance: .
j_gene: TRBJ1-2
d_gene: .
CDR3aa: CASSPGKGWDYGYTF
CDR3nt: TGTGCCAGCAGCCCAGGGAAGGGGTGGGACTATGGCTACACCTTC

v_gene: TRBV6-6
abundance: .
j_gene: TRBJ1-1
d_gene: .
CDR3aa: CASSRQDMNTEAFF
CDR3nt: TGTGCCAGCAGTCGACAGGACATGAACACTGAAGCTTTCTTT

v_gene: TRBV6-1
abundance: few
j_gene: TRBJ2-3
d_gene: TRBD2
CDR3aa: CAGRLAGVDTQYF
CDR3nt: TGTGCCGGACGACTAGCGGGGGTGGATACGCAGTATTTT

v_gene: TRBV5-4
abundance: .
j_gene: TRBJ2-7
d_gene: .
CDR3aa: CASSFSGEQYF
CDR3nt: TGTGCCAGCAGCTTTAGCGGCGAGCAGTACTTC

v_gene: TRBV30
abundance: .
j_gene: TRBJ1-5
d_gene: .
CDR3aa: CAWSGQPLTPQHF
CDR3nt: TGTGCCTGGAGTGGACAGCCCCTTACGCCCCAGCATTTT

v_gene: TRBV5-1
abundance: .
j_gene: TRBJ2-7
d_gene: TRBD2
CDR3aa: CASSPTSAAYEQYF
CDR3nt: TGCGCCAGCAGCCCAACTAGCGCGGCCTACGAGCAGTACTTC

v_gene: TRBV18
abundance: .
j_gene: TRBJ2-1
d_gene: TRBD2
CDR3aa: CASSRTAGVTYNEQFF
CDR3nt: TGTGCCAGCTCACGGACAGCGGGGGTTACCTACAATGAGCAGTTCTTC

v_gene: TRBV7-8
abundance: .
j_gene: TRBJ2-7
d_gene: .
CDR3aa: CASSVTYEQYF
CDR3nt: TGTGCCAGCAGCGTTACCTACGAGCAGTACTTC